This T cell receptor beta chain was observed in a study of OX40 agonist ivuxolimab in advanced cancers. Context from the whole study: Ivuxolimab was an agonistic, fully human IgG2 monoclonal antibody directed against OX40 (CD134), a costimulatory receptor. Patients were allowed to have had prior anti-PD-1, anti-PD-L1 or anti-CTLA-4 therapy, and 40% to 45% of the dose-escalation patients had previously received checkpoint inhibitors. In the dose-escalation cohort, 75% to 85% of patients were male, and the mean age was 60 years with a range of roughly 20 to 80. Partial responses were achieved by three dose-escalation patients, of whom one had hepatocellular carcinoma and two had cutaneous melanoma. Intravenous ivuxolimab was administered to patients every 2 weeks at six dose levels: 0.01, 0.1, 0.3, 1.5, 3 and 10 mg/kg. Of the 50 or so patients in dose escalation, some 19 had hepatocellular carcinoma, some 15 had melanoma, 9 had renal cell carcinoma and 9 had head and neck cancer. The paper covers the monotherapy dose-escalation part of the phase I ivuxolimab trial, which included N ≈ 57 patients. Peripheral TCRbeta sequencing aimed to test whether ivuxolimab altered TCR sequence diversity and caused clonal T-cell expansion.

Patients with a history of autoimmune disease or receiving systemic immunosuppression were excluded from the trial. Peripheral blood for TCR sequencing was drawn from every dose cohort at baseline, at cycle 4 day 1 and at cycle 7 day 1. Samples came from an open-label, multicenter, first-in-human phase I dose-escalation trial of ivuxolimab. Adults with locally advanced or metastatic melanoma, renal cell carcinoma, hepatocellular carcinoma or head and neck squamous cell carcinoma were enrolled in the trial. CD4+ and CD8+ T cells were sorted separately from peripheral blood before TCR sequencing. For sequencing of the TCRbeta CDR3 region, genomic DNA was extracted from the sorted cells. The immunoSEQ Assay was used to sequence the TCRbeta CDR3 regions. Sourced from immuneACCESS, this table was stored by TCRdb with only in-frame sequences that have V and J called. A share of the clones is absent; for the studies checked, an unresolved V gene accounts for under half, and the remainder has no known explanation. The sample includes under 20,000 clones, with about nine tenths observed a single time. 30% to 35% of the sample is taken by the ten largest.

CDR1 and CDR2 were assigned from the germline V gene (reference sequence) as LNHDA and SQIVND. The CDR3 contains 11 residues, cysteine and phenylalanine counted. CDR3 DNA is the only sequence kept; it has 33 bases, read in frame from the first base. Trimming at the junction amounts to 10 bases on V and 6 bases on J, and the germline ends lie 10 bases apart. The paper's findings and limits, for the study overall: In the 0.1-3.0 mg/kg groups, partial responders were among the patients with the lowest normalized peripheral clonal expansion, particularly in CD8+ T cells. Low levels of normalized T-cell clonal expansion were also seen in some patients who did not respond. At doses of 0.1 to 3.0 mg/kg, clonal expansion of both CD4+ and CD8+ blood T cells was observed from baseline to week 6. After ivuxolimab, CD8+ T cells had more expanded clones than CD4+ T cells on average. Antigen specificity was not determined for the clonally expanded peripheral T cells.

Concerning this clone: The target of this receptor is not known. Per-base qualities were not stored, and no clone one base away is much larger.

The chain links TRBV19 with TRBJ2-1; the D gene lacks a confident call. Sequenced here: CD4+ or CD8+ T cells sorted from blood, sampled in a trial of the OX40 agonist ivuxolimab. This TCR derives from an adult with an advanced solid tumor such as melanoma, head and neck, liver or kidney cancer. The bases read TGTGCCATTAGGTCCGGCAATGAGCAGTTCTTC. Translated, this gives CAIRSGNEQFF. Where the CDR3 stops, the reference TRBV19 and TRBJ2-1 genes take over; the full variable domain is DGGITQSPKYLFRKEGQNVTLSCEQNLNHDAMYWYRQDPGQGLRLIYYSQIVNDFQKGDIAEGYSVSREKKESFPLTVTSAQKNPTAFYLCAIRSGNEQFFGPGTRLTVL.